Each of the 22 T cell receptor beta chains below was sequenced from the same sample in a study of blood T cell repertoires in COVID-19. Only in-frame clones appear in the TCRdb table, and some are missing; sequencing was by immunoSEQ multiplex PCR. The table records 64,000 or so clones, roughly 93% of them present only once. The sequencing sample was made of peripheral blood. The receptors come from a human donor in a cohort sampled during active COVID-19.

For the CDR3, the DNA is TGTGCCACCAGTGACCCGGACAGGGCCTATGGCTACACCTTC. Its translation is CATSDPDRAYGYTF. The chain is built from TRBV24-1 and TRBJ1-2; 8 bases align to TRBD1. This CDR3 spans 14 amino acids. Germline trimming cut 4 bases from V and 4 bases from J; bases unmatched to any gene: 4. The germline gives CDR1 KGHDR, CDR2 SFDVKD.

V is TRBV9 and J is TRBJ2-1; 10 nucleotides line up with TRBD1. V was clipped by 5 bases and J by 3 bases; unmatched bases: 2. Germline CDR1 and CDR2: SGDLS and YYNGEE. CDR3 size: 14 residues. In DNA, the CDR3 is TGTGCCAGCAGTGGGGACAGGGGCTACAATGAGCAGTTCTTC. Translated: CASSGDRGYNEQFF.

V usage is TRBV5-1 and J usage is TRBJ2-5; D unclear. Germline values: CDR1 SGHRS, CDR2 YFSETQ. There are 12 residues in the CDR3. V was pared by 1 base and J by 4 bases, with 5 bases between. This CDR3 is CASSLNIETQYF. CDR3 DNA: TGCGCCAGCAGCTTGAATATAGAGACCCAGTACTTC.

This chain connects TRBV3-1 (or the pseudogene TRBV3-2) to TRBJ2-7; D ambiguous. Trimming shortened V by 0 bases and J by 5 bases, and 11 bases separated the two germline ends. CDR3 length: 14 residues. Per the germline V gene, CDR1 is LGHDT and CDR2 is YNNKEL (reference sequence). CDR3 sequence reads: CASSQDGRIDEQYF. In nucleotides, the CDR3 is TGTGCCAGCAGCCAAGACGGTAGAATTGACGAGCAGTACTTC.

This chain links TRBV19 with TRBJ1-5; 7 bases agree with TRBD1. This CDR3 has 14 amino acids. Germline values: CDR1 LNHDA, CDR2 SQIVND (reference sequence). J was trimmed by 5 bases and V by 3 bases; bases with no gene match: 4. The CDR3 is CASSIGDSYQPQHF. CDR3 bases: TGTGCCAGTAGTATTGGGGACAGTTATCAGCCCCAGCATTTT.

The chain carries TRBV27 and TRBJ1-5; 7 nucleotides match TRBD1. This CDR3 is 16 amino acids long. Trimming took 0 bases from V and 5 from J; bases not matched to a gene: 7. The germline CDR1 and CDR2 sequences are MNHEY and SMNVEV (reference sequence). CDR3 sequence: CASSLSGRGTYQPQHF. Here the CDR3 DNA reads TGTGCCAGCAGTTTATCGGGCAGGGGGACGTATCAGCCCCAGCATTTT.

CDR3 loop: CASSLDRTSVSTDTQYF. DNA of the CDR3: TGCGCCAGCAGCTTGGATAGGACTAGCGTTAGCACAGATACGCAGTATTTT. J is TRBJ2-3 and V is TRBV5-1; 9 bases fit TRBD2. The CDR3 loop spans 17 amino acids. With 0 bases clipped from V and 0 bases from J, the junction kept 5 bases outside the gene matches. Germline CDR1 SGHRS, CDR2 YFSETQ.

The chain recombines TRBV28 with TRBJ2-1; D may be TRBD2 (5 bases). Trimming took 2 bases from V and 2 from J, leaving 19 bases between them. The CDR3 is 18 amino acids. Germline V gene lookup returns CDR1 MDHEN and CDR2 SYDVKM. This CDR3 reads CASSLRARGSSPYNEQFF. CDR3 bases: TGTGCCAGCAGTTTACGGGCACGGGGTTCCAGCCCCTACAATGAGCAGTTCTTC.

This clone was seen just once. The chain links TRBV19 to TRBJ2-3; 15 positions match TRBD2. The germline V gene encodes CDR1 LNHDA and CDR2 SQIVND (reference sequence). V lost 3 bases to trimming and J lost 0 bases; unmatched junction nucleotides: 16. The CDR3 sequence is 22 residues long. The CDR3 sequence is CASSIRVKGLAGGLPSTDTQYF. CDR3 nucleotides: TGTGCCAGTAGTATTAGAGTCAAGGGACTAGCGGGAGGCCTCCCTAGCACAGATACGCAGTATTTT.

The rearrangement joins TRBV4-3 to TRBJ2-6, with 12 positions matching TRBD1. The CDR3 covers 20 residues. V lost 1 base and J lost 2; bases outside the gene matches: 9. Germline loops: CDR1 LGHNA, CDR2 YSLEER. The chain's CDR3 is CASSQGSPGQGAAGANVLTF. The CDR3 DNA sequence: TGCGCCAGCAGCCAAGGTAGTCCGGGACAGGGGGCCGCTGGGGCCAACGTCCTGACTTTC.

V and J are TRBV14 and TRBJ2-5, with D possibly TRBD2 on 6 matching bases. V lost 4 bases and J 3 bases, leaving 15 bases between the germline ends. The CDR3 contains 15 residues. Germline values: CDR1 SGHDN, CDR2 FVKESK. CDR3 amino acids: CASSREGRLEETQYF. As DNA, the CDR3 is TGTGCCAGCAGCCGAGAAGGGAGGCTAGAAGAGACCCAGTACTTC.

This clone was seen a handful of times. The chain employs TRBV6-5 and TRBJ2-3, with 7 bases fitting TRBD1. The CDR3 extends over 14 amino acids. Germline trimming cut 5 bases from V and 4 bases from J; bases unmatched to any gene: 6. CDR1 MNHEY and CDR2 SVGAGI come from the germline V gene. CDR3 sequence reads: CASSTTGIADTQYF. For the CDR3, the DNA is TGTGCCAGCAGTACGACAGGGATCGCAGATACGCAGTATTTT.

V is TRBV11-2 and J is TRBJ2-7; D is ambiguous. Looked up from germline, CDR1 is SGHAT and CDR2 is FQNNGV. This CDR3 is built from 12 residues. V lost 4 bases, J lost 0 bases, and 4 bases lay in between. This chain's CDR3 is CASSSSSYEQYF. The CDR3 region has the DNA TGTGCCAGCAGCTCCAGCTCCTACGAGCAGTACTTC.

The gene calls are TRBV28 and TRBJ2-3; perhaps TRBD1 as D (6 bases). Germline V gene lookup returns CDR1 MDHEN and CDR2 SYDVKM. V was cut by 4 bases and J by 3 bases, with 17 bases left in between. The CDR3 is made up of 16 amino acids. CDR3 DNA sequence: TGTGCCAGCAGTTCGCCAGGACAGCTTTGGACAGATACGCAGTATTTT. Translated, it gives CASSSPGQLWTDTQYF.

The rearrangement links TRBV9 to TRBJ2-7; 9 nucleotides agree with TRBD1. CDR1 and CDR2 from the germline V gene are SGDLS and YYNGEE. V lost 0 bases and J lost 1; bases outside the gene matches: 2. This CDR3 has 15 residues. CDR3 sequence: CASSVAGQGSYEQYF. The CDR3 DNA reads TGTGCCAGCAGCGTAGCGGGACAGGGATCCTACGAGCAGTACTTC.

The chain has TRBV7-9 and TRBJ2-7; 8 positions match TRBD2. The V gene end was trimmed by 10 bases and the J gene end by 7 bases; junction bases not matched to a gene: 12. The CDR3 consists of 13 residues. CDR1 is SEHNR and CDR2 is FQNEAQ in the germline V gene (reference sequence). DNA for the CDR3: TGTGCCACCCAACCGGCGGGAGGAGGGGAGCAGTACTTC. This codes for CATQPAGGGEQYF.

This chain links TRBV27 with TRBJ2-1; D perhaps matches TRBD2 (6 bases). CDR1 is MNHEY, CDR2 SMNVEV, per germline (reference sequence). Trimming took off 5 bases at V and 4 bases at J, with 18 bases between the two ends. The CDR3 spans 16 residues. The CDR3 spells CASSPPGVSIYNEQFF. The CDR3 DNA sequence: TGTGCCAGCAGTCCACCGGGAGTCTCCATATACAATGAGCAGTTCTTC.

The J gene is TRBJ2-7, the V gene TRBV7-9; the D gene is possibly TRBD1 (5 bases). Germline V gene data show CDR1 as SEHNR and CDR2 as FQNEAQ (reference sequence). V gave up 8 bases and J gave up 4 bases, with 24 bases separating them. This CDR3 is 16 amino acids long. The CDR3 loop is CASVAYPNQGTYEQYF. CDR3 bases: TGTGCCAGCGTGGCCTATCCCAATCAGGGTACGTACGAGCAGTACTTC.

V usage is TRBV5-4 and J usage is TRBJ2-2, with a weak D call TRBD2 (5 bases). The CDR3 extends over 15 amino acids. Looked up from germline, CDR1 is SGHNT and CDR2 is YYREEE (reference sequence). With 7 bases removed from V and 6 bases from J, the gap between germline ends came to 19 bases. CDR3 in DNA: TGTGCCAGCCATAGTCTGACGGACTTTCCCGGGGAGCTGTTTTTT. Translated: CASHSLTDFPGELFF.

This chain uses TRBV11-2 with TRBJ1-3, with a possible D match to TRBD1 (5 bases). V lost 5 bases, J lost 11 bases, and 13 bases lay in between. The CDR3 totals 12 residues. Germline CDR1 and CDR2: SGHAT and FQNNGV. The CDR3 here is CASSPGGRAIYF. For the CDR3, the DNA is TGTGCCAGCAGCCCGGGAGGCAGGGCCATATATTTT.

As for this clone: This sample includes further DNA sequences coding for the same CDR3. Here the CDR3 reads CASSLKAGGTGELFF. CDR3 sequence (DNA): TGTGCCAGCAGCTTAAAGGCAGGGGGCACCGGGGAGCTGTTTTTT. The chain employs TRBV7-3 and TRBJ2-2, with 7 nucleotides matching TRBD1. Unmatched junction bases numbered 3, after V lost 1 base and J lost 4 bases. Germline lookup yields CDR1 SGHTA and CDR2 FQGTGA. The CDR3 consists of 15 residues.

In DNA, the CDR3 is TGCGCCAGCAGCGTCCGGGACACCACGATCACCGGGGAGCTGTTTTTT. As protein: CASSVRDTTITGELFF. The chain links TRBV5-1 to TRBJ2-2; a weak D match, TRBD1 (6 bases). The CDR3 sequence is 16 residues long. Germline-derived CDR1 and CDR2 are SGHRS and YFSETQ. V lost 4 bases and J 4 bases, leaving 17 bases between the germline ends. Filled out from reference TRBV5-1 and TRBJ2-2, the complete variable domain reads KAGVTQTPRYLIKTRGQQVTLSCSPISGHRSVSWYQQTPGQGLQFLFEYFSETQRNKGNFPGRFSGRQFSNSRSEMNVSTLELGDSALYLCASSVRDTTITGELFFGEGSRLTVL.